These T cell receptor beta chains were read from a single sample in a study of shared T cell receptors in the human thymus. Measured with immunoSEQ multiplex PCR; TCRdb has only the in-frame clones, and not every one. The data hold 500,000 to 850,000 clones, with more than 75% observed a single time. This sample was shared with a second study, whose subject was human thymus T cells.

Source material: thymocytes. Receptor source: a boy under two years old with a congenital heart defect. Both conserved end residues are part of each CDR3. D genes are given only for firm matches. Clone size is not always given. Where it is, it says once, few, many or a class for expanded clones.

>TRBJ2-1|-|-|TRBV25-1
CASTYGRGDEQFF
TGTGCCAGCACGTACGGCAGGGGGGATGAGCAGTTCTTC
>TRBJ1-2|once|TRBD1|TRBV10-2
CASFRDSRYGYTF
TGCGCCAGCTTCCGGGACAGTAGATATGGCTACACCTTC
>TRBJ2-1|-|TRBD2|TRBV9
CASSISGSGNEQFF
TGTGCCAGCAGCATTAGCGGGAGCGGGAATGAGCAGTTCTTC
>TRBJ2-7|-|TRBD1|TRBV28
CASSQTGTGYYEQYF
TGTGCCAGCAGTCAGACCGGGACAGGGTACTACGAGCAGTACTTC
>TRBJ1-1|-|-|TRBV28
CASSLFEQRPMNTEAFF
TGTGCCAGCAGTTTATTTGAACAACGTCCCATGAACACTGAAGCTTTCTTT
>TRBJ1-3|few|TRBD1|TRBV5-6
CASSIWGRGPGNTIYF
TGTGCCAGCAGCATCTGGGGCAGGGGGCCTGGAAACACCATATATTTT
>TRBJ1-5|few|-|TRBV19
CATRQNSNQPQHF
TGTGCCACCCGACAGAATAGCAATCAGCCCCAGCATTTT
>TRBJ2-1|-|TRBD2|TRBV5-4
CASSSILAGGYNEQFF
TGTGCCAGCAGCTCAATTTTGGCGGGAGGGTACAATGAGCAGTTCTTC
>TRBJ2-2|-|-|TRBV30
CAWSLPGSQITGELFF
TGTGCCTGGAGTTTGCCGGGATCCCAAATCACCGGGGAGCTGTTTTTT
>TRBJ2-5|-|-|TRBV7-5
CARSLGLQETQYF
TGTGCCAGAAGCTTAGGACTGCAAGAGACCCAGTACTTC
>TRBJ2-5|-|-|TRBV7-6
CASSSLRKETQYF
TGTGCCAGCAGCTCCCTCCGTAAAGAGACCCAGTACTTC
>TRBJ2-1|few|TRBD1|TRBV14
CASSPGGQGKNEQFF
TGTGCCAGCAGCCCTGGGGGACAGGGTAAAAATGAGCAGTTCTTC
>TRBJ2-5|-|-|TRBV19
CASSIEDSQETQYF
TGTGCCAGTAGTATAGAGGACAGCCAAGAGACCCAGTACTTC
>TRBJ2-7|-|TRBD2|TRBV6-5
CASSYSRGRGYEQYF
TGTGCCAGCAGTTACTCTCGGGGGAGGGGTTACGAGCAGTACTTC
>TRBJ2-7|-|TRBD1|TRBV7-8
CASSRDRVDEQYF
TGTGCCAGCAGCCGGGACAGGGTCGACGAGCAGTACTTC
>TRBJ1-2|once|-|TRBV10-1
CASSVFGTKENYGYTF
TGCGCCAGCAGCGTATTCGGGACAAAAGAAAACTATGGCTACACCTTC
>TRBJ1-1|-|-|TRBV27
CASRAWRRENTEAFF
TGTGCCAGCAGGGCCTGGAGGAGGGAGAACACTGAAGCTTTCTTT
>TRBJ2-4|-|-|TRBV6-6
CASSYEVGKNIQYF
TGTGCCAGCAGTTACGAGGTCGGCAAAAACATTCAGTACTTC
>TRBJ1-1|-|TRBD1|TRBV19
CASSMGQWGEAFF
TGTGCCAGTAGTATGGGACAGTGGGGTGAAGCTTTCTTT
>TRBJ1-2|-|-|TRBV14
CASSQDSGVYGYTF
TGTGCCAGCAGCCAAGATTCAGGGGTCTATGGCTACACCTTC
>TRBJ2-3|-|TRBD1|TRBV5-4
CASRRTGEKSTDTQYF
TGTGCCAGCAGACGGACAGGGGAAAAGAGCACAGATACGCAGTATTTT
>TRBJ2-3|-|-|TRBV6-6
CASSPMTDTQYF
TGTGCCAGCAGTCCCATGACAGATACGCAGTATTTT
>TRBJ2-7|-|-|TRBV7-6
CASSPSWDTNYEQYF
TGTGCCAGCAGCCCCTCTTGGGACACAAACTACGAGCAGTACTTC
>TRBJ2-4|-|-|TRBV15
CATSRGQIEAKNIQYF
TGTGCCACCAGCAGAGGACAGATCGAAGCCAAAAACATTCAGTACTTC
>TRBJ1-2|-|TRBD1|TRBV29-1
CSVEDLAPTGRGYTF
TGCAGCGTTGAAGATCTGGCACCGACAGGGCGCGGCTACACCTTC
>TRBJ1-2|-|TRBD1|TRBV18
CASSPQLETGEANGYTF
TGTGCCAGCTCACCCCAATTAGAGACAGGGGAAGCAAATGGCTACACCTTC
>TRBJ2-2|-|TRBD1|TRBV9
CASSHRGENTGELFF
TGTGCCAGCAGTCACAGGGGGGAAAACACCGGGGAGCTGTTTTTT
>TRBJ2-6|-|-|TRBV5-1
CASSLAGPGISGANVLTF
TGCGCCAGCAGCTTGGCCGGGCCAGGGATCAGTGGGGCCAACGTCCTGACTTTC
>TRBJ1-2|once|TRBD1|TRBV6-1
CASSPPPGGYYGYTF
TGTGCCAGCAGCCCCCCCCCAGGGGGCTACTATGGCTACACCTTC
>TRBJ1-2|-|TRBD1|TRBV4-1
CASSQEDSGQGVGYTF
TGCGCCAGCAGCCAAGAGGATTCGGGACAGGGGGTCGGCTACACCTTC
>TRBJ2-6|-|-|TRBV9
CASSARHPSSGANVLTF
TGTGCCAGCAGCGCAAGACACCCGAGCTCTGGGGCCAACGTCCTGACTTTC
>TRBJ2-7|-|-|TRBV5-1
CASSPDRGRSYEQYF
TGCGCCAGCAGCCCGGACCGGGGGAGGTCCTACGAGCAGTACTTC
>TRBJ1-1|-|TRBD1|TRBV18
CASSRQGGTEAFF
TGTGCCAGCTCACGACAGGGGGGCACTGAAGCTTTCTTT
>TRBJ1-1|-|-|TRBV4-2
CASSQAYGGLNTEAFF
TGTGCCAGCAGCCAAGCCTACGGAGGGCTGAACACTGAAGCTTTCTTT
>TRBJ2-7|-|TRBD2|TRBV27
CASSPGGTYEQYF
TGTGCCAGCAGCCCGGGGGGAACCTACGAGCAGTACTTC
>TRBJ2-1|-|-|TRBV5-8
CASSLDGEYEQFF
TGTGCCAGCAGTCTGGATGGGGAGTATGAGCAGTTCTTC
>TRBJ2-5|-|TRBD1|TRBV28
CASSFMRTGTQETQYF
TGTGCCAGCAGCTTTATGCGGACAGGAACACAAGAGACCCAGTACTTC
>TRBJ1-4|-|-|TRBV4-3
CASSQVSNGSSSANEKLFF
TGCGCCAGCAGCCAAGTTTCAAACGGGTCCTCCTCAGCTAATGAAAAACTGTTTTTT
>TRBJ1-2|-|-|TRBV29-1
CSVEPPGPYGYTF
TGCAGCGTAGAACCCCCAGGCCCCTATGGCTACACCTTC
>TRBJ2-1|-|TRBD2|TRBV5-1
CASSFGREPNEQFF
TGCGCCAGCAGCTTCGGGCGGGAGCCCAATGAGCAGTTCTTC
>TRBJ1-4|-|TRBD1|TRBV10-3
CAISDTGVGEKLFF
TGTGCCATCAGTGATACAGGGGTGGGTGAAAAACTGTTTTTT
>TRBJ1-5|-|-|TRBV5-1
CASSLRPHYIDGNQPQHF
TGCGCCAGCAGCTTGCGACCCCACTACATTGACGGGAATCAGCCCCAGCATTTT
>TRBJ2-1|-|-|TRBV7-2
CASSLEASPNEQFF
TGTGCCAGCAGCTTAGAGGCTAGTCCCAATGAGCAGTTCTTC
>TRBJ1-1|-|TRBD1|TRBV27
CASSSLLDRVNTEAFF
TGTGCCAGCAGTTCCCTTTTGGACAGGGTGAACACTGAAGCTTTCTTT
>TRBJ2-7|-|TRBD2|TRBV4-1
CASSQDPAGGHSYEQYF
TGCGCCAGCAGCCAAGATCCAGCGGGGGGCCACTCCTACGAGCAGTACTTC
>TRBJ1-1|-|-|TRBV6-1
CASSEFKGERGNMNTEAFF
TGTGCCAGCAGTGAATTCAAAGGGGAAAGGGGTAATATGAACACTGAAGCTTTCTTT
>TRBJ2-6|-|TRBD1|TRBV18
CASSATGPNVLTF
TGTGCCAGCTCAGCGACAGGGCCCAACGTCCTGACTTTC
>TRBJ2-3|few|-|TRBV19
CASLDREENVAQYF
TGTGCCAGCTTAGACAGGGAGGAGAACGTCGCGCAGTATTTT
>TRBJ2-3|once|TRBD2|TRBV5-1
CASSCLTRGAKSGRAGTDTQYF
TGCGCCAGCAGCTGCCTGACCCGGGGCGCGAAGAGCGGGAGGGCCGGCACAGATACGCAGTATTTT
>TRBJ2-7|-|TRBD1|TRBV7-9
CASSQDRAGTGSYEQYF
TGTGCCAGCAGCCAGGACCGCGCCGGGACAGGGTCCTACGAGCAGTACTTC
>TRBJ1-2|-|-|TRBV5-1
CASSHGQRDGYTF
TGCGCCAGCAGCCATGGCCAGCGCGATGGCTACACCTTC
>TRBJ2-4|-|TRBD2|TRBV10-2
CASCPWRGGENIQYF
TGCGCCAGCTGCCCCTGGCGGGGGGGAGAAAACATTCAGTACTTC
>TRBJ2-7|-|TRBD2|TRBV20-1
CSARLAGEQYF
TGCAGTGCTAGACTAGCGGGCGAGCAGTACTTC
>TRBJ1-6|once|-|TRBV30
CAWSGVRVNSPLHF
TGTGCCTGGAGTGGGGTCAGGGTTAATTCCCCCCTCCACTTT
>TRBJ2-7|-|-|TRBV7-9
CASSLALVHTISYEQYF
TGTGCCAGCAGCTTAGCGCTCGTACACACCATCTCCTACGAGCAGTACTTC